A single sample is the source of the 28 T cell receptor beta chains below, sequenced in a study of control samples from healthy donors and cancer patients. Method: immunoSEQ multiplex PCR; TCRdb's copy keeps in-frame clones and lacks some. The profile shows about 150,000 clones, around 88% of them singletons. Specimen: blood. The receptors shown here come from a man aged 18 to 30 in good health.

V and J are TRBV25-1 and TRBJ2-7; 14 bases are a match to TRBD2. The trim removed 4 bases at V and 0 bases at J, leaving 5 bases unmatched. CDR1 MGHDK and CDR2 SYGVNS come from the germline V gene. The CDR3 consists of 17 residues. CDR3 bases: TGTGCCAGCAGTGGTGGACTAGCGGGGGGCCTCTCCTACGAGCAGTACTTC. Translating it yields CASSGGLAGGLSYEQYF.

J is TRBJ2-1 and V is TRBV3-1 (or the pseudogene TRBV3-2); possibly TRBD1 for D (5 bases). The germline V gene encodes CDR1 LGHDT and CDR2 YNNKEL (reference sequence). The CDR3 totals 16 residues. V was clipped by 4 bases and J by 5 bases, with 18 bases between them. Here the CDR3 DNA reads TGTGCCAGCAGCCCCCTGTGGGGCACAACTCACAATGAGCAGTTCTTC. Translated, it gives CASSPLWGTTHNEQFF.

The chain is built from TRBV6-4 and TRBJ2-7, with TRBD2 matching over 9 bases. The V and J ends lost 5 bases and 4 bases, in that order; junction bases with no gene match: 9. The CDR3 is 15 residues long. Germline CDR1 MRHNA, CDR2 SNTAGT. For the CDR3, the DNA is TGTGCCAGCAGTACAGCGGGGGGAATACCTTACGAGCAGTACTTC. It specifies CASSTAGGIPYEQYF.

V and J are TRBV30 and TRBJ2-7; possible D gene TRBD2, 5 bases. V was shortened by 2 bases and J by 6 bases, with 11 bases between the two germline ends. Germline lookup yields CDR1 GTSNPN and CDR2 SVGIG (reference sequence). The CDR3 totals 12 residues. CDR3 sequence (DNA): TGTGCCTGGAGTCGGACTGGATCCGAGCAGTACTTC. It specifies CAWSRTGSEQYF.

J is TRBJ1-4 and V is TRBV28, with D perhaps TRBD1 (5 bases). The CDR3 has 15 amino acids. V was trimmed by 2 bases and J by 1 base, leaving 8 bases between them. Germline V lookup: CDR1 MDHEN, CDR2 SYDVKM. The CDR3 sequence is CASSLMGLTNEKLFF. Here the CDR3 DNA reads TGTGCCAGCAGTTTAATGGGGCTAACTAATGAAAAACTGTTTTTT.

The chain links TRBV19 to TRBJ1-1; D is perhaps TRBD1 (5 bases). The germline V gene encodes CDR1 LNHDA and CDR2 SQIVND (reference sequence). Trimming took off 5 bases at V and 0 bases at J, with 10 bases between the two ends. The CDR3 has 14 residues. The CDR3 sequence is CASSGGTMNTEAFF. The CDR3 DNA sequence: TGTGCCAGTAGTGGGGGGACCATGAACACTGAAGCTTTCTTT.

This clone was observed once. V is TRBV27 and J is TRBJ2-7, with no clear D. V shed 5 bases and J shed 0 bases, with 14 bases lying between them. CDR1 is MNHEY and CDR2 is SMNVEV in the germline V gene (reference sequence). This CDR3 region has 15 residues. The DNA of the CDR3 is TGTGCCAGCAGTCCACCCTCGGGTAACTCCTACGAGCAGTACTTC. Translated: CASSPPSGNSYEQYF.

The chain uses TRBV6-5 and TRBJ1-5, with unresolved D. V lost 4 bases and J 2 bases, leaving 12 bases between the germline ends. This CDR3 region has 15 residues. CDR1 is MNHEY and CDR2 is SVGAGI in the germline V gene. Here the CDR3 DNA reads TGTGCCAGCAGTTCGCATGGGAGGGGCAATCAGCCCCAGCATTTT. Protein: CASSSHGRGNQPQHF.

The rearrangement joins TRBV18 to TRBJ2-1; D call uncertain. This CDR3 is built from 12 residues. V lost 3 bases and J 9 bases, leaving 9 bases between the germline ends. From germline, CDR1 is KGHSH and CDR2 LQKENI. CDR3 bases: TGTGCCAGCTCACCTGGAGCAGCTGAGCAGTTCTTC. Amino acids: CASSPGAAEQFF.

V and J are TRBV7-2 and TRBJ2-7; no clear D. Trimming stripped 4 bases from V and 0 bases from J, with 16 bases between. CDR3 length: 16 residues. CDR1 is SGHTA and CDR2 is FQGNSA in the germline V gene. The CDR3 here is CASSSREALSSYEQYF. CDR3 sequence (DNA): TGTGCCAGCAGCTCCCGCGAGGCTCTAAGCTCCTACGAGCAGTACTTC.

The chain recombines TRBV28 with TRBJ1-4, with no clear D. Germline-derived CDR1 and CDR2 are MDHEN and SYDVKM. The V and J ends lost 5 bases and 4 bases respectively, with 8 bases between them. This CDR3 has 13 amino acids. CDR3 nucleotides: TGTGCCAGCAGTCACAGACTTAATGAAAAACTGTTTTTT. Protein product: CASSHRLNEKLFF.

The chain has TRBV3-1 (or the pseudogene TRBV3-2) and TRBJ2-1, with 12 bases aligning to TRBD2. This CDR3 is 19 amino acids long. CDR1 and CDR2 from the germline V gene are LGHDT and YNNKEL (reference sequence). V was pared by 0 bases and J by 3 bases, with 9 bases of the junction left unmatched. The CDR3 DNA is TGTGCCAGCAGCCAAGACCTCCCTAGCGGGGGGGCTGTCTACAATGAGCAGTTCTTC. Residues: CASSQDLPSGGAVYNEQFF.

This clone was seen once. Written as DNA, the CDR3 is TGTGCCAGCAGCCTCTACGGACAGTGGGACTACGAGCAGTACTTC. As protein: CASSLYGQWDYEQYF. V and J are TRBV5-4 and TRBJ2-7; tentative D call: TRBD1 (6 bases). The CDR3 runs 15 residues. V was cut by 4 bases and J by 3 bases, with 17 bases left in between. CDR1 is SGHNT and CDR2 is YYREEE in the germline V gene (reference sequence).

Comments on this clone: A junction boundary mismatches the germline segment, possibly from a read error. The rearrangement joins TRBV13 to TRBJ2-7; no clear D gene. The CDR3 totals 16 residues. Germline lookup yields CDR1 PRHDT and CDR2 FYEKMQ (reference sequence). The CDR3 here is CASSSTDLPVELRMNF. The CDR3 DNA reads TGTGCCAGCAGCTCGACCGATCTACCCGTTGAGCTACGGATGAACTTC. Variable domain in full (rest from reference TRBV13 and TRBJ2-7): AAGVIQSPRHLIKEKRETATLKCYPIPRHDTVYWYQQGPGQDPQFLISFYEKMQSDKGSIPDRFSAQQFSDYHSELNMSSLELGDSALYFCASSSTDLPVELRMNFGPGTRLTVT.

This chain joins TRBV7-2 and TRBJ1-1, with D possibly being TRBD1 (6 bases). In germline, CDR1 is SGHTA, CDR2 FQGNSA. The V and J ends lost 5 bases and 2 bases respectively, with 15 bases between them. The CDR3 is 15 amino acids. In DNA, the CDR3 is TGTGCCAGCAGCCCTTCCACAGGGTATAACACTGAAGCTTTCTTT. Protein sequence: CASSPSTGYNTEAFF.

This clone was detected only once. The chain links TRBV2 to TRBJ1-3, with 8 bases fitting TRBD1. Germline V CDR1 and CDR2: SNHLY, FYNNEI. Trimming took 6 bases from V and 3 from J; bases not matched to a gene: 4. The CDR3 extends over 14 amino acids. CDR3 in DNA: TGTGCCAGCAGGGGTACAGGGGGTGGAAACACCATATATTTT. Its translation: CASRGTGGGNTIYF.

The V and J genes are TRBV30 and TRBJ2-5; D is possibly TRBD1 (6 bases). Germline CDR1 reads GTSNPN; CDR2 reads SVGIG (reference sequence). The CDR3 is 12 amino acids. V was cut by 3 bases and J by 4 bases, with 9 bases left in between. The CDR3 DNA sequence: TGTGCCTGGAGAGAGGACAGAGAGACCCAGTACTTC. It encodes CAWREDRETQYF.

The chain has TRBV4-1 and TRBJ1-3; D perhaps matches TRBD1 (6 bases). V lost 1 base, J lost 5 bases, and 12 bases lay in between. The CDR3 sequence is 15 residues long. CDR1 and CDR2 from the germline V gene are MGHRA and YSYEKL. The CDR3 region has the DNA TGCGCCAGCAGCCAAGGGATGGACAGTCGAAACACCATATATTTT. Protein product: CASSQGMDSRNTIYF.

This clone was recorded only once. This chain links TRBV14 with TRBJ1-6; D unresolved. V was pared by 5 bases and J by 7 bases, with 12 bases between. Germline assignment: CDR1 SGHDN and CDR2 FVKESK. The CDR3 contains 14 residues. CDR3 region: CASSWAHFNSPLHF. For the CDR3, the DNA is TGTGCCAGCAGCTGGGCTCACTTCAATTCACCCCTCCACTTT.

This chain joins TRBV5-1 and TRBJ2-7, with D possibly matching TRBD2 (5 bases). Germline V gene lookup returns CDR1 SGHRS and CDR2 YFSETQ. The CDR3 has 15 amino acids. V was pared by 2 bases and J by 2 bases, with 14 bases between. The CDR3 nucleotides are TGCGCCAGCAGCTTACGACTACCCAGCCCCTACGAGCAGTACTTC. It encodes CASSLRLPSPYEQYF.

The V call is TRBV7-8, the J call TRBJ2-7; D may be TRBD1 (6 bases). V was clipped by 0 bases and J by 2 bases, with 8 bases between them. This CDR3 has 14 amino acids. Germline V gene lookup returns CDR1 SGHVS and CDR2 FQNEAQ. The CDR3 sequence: CASSLAGTTYEQYF. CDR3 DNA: TGTGCCAGCAGCTTAGCTGGGACAACCTACGAGCAGTACTTC.

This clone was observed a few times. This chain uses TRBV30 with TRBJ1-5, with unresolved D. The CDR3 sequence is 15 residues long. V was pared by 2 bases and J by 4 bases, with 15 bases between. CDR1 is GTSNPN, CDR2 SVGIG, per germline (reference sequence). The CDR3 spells CAWSPTGLINQPQHF. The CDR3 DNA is TGTGCCTGGAGTCCCACCGGGTTGATAAATCAGCCCCAGCATTTT.

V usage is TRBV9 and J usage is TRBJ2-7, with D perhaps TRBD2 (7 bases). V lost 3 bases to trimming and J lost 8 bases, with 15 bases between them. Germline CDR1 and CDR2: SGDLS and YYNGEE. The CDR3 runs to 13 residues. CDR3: CASSGGGGFQQYF. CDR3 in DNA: TGTGCCAGCAGCGGAGGGGGGGGCTTTCAGCAGTACTTC.

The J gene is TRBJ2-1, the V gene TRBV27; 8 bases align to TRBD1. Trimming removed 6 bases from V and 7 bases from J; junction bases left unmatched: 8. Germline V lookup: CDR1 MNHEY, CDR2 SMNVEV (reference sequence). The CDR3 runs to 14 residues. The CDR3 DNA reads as TGTGCCAGCAGCCCTAGACAGGGGCGAAATGAGCAGTTCTTC. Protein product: CASSPRQGRNEQFF.

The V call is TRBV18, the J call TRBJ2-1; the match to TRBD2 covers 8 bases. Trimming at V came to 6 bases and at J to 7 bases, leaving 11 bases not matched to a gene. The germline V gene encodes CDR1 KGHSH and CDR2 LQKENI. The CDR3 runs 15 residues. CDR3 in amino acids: CASSPAGGGMNEQFF. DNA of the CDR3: TGTGCCAGCTCGCCGGCGGGGGGAGGAATGAATGAGCAGTTCTTC.

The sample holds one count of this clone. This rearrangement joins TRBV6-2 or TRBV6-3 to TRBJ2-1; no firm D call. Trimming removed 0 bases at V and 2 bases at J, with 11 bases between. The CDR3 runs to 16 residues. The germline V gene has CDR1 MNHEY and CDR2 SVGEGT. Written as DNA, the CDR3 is TGTGCCAGCAGTTACTCGCAAGGTTTTGCCTACAATGAGCAGTTCTTC. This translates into CASSYSQGFAYNEQFF.

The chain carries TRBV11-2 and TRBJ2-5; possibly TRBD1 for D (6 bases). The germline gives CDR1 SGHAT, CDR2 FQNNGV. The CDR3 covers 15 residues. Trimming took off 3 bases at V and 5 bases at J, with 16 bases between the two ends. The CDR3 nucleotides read TGTGCCAGCAGCTTTCTCTGGGACAATGGGGAGACCCAGTACTTC. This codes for CASSFLWDNGETQYF.

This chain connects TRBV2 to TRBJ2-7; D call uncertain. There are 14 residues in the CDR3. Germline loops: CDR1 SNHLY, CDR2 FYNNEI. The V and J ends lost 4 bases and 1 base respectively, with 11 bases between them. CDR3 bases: TGTGCCAGCAGTGGGCCAGACAATTCCTACGAGCAGTACTTC. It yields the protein CASSGPDNSYEQYF.